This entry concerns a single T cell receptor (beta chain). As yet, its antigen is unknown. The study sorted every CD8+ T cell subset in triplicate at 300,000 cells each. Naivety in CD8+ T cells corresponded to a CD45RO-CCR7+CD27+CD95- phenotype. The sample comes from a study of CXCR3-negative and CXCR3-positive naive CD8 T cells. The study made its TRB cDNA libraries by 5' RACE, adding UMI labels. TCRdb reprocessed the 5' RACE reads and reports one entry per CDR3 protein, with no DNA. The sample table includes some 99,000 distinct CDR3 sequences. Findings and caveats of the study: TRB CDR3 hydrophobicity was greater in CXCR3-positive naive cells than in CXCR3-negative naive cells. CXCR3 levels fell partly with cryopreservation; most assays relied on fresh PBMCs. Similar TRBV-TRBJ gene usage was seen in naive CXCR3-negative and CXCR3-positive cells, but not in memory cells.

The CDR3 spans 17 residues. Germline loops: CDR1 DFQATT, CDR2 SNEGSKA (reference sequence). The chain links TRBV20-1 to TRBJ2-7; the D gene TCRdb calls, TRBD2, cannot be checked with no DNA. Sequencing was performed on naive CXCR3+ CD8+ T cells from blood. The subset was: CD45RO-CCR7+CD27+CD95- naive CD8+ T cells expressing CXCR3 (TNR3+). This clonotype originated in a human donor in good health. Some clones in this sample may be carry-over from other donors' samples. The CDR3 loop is CSARDSLRESSSYEQYF.